What follows is one T cell receptor beta chain and its context. V shed 1 base, J shed 5 bases, and the junction held 14 bases outside the gene matches. Germline CDR1 SGHRS, CDR2 YFSETQ. The CDR3 covers 17 residues. The sample is drawn from a study of glioma-infiltrating T cells after dendritic cell vaccination. On the study more broadly: Dendritic cells derived from monocytes and pulsed with autologous tumor lysate formed the vaccine.

Amplification used 60 V beta primers and 13 J beta primers. Libraries were prepared by immunoSEQ multiplex PCR; TCRdb keeps only in-frame clonotypes and omits some of them. Among roughly 100,000 clones listed, more than 75% were seen once. The gene calls are TRBV5-1 and TRBJ1-2, with TRBD1 identical over 7 bases. The sequence came from a human donor with glioblastoma. Sequences were derived from blood, sampled before dendritic cell vaccination. CDR3 protein: CASSLLRPGQSVYGYTF. The CDR3 nucleotides read TGCGCCAGCAGCTTGCTTCGCCCGGGACAGAGTGTTTATGGCTACACCTTC.